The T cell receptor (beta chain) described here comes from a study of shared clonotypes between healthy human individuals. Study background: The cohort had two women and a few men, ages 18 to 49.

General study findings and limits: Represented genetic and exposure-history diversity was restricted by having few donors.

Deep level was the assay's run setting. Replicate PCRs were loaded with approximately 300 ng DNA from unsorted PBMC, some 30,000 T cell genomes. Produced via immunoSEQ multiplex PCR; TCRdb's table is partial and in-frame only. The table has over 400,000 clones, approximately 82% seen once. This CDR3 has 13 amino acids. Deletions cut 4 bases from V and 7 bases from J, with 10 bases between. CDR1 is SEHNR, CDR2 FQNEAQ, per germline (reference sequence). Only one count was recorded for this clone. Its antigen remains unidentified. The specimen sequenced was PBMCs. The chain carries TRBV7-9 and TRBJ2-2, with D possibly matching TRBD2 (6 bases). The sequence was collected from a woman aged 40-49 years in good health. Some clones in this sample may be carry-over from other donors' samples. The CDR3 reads CASSSGSSGELFF. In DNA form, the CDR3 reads TGTGCCAGCAGCTCCGGGAGTAGCGGGGAGCTGTTTTTT.